The source of this T cell receptor beta chain is a study of breast tumors, draining lymph nodes, adjacent tissues. TCRdb independently ran MiXCR on the multiplex PCR reads; one entry per CDR3 protein. Of about 20,000 distinct CDR3 sequences listed, roughly 30% were seen once; the top ten hold 11%. The V end lost 6 bases, the J end lost 0 bases, and 8 bases lay between the germline ends. In germline, CDR1 is SGHTA, CDR2 FQGTGA. This CDR3 has 14 amino acids. This clonotype was detected many times. The specimen sequenced was breast tumor tissue. The receptor comes from a female donor with breast cancer. Some clones in this sample may be carry-over from other donors' samples. The chain recombines TRBV7-3 with TRBJ2-2; D uncertain. The CDR3 DNA follows: TGTGCCAGCAGACGCGCGGCGAACACCGGGGAGCTGTTTTTT. Residues: CASRRAANTGELFF.